Below are 9 T cell receptor beta chains sequenced from a single sample in a study of blood T cells in healthy people across ages. A sample-barcoded 5' primer and a J-beta primer mix were used in a second PCR of roughly 7 to 11 cycles. TCRdb re-derived calls from the 5' RACE reads in MiXCR, one entry per CDR3 protein. The repertoire includes about 680,000 distinct CDR3 sequences, more than 40% of them detected once, and around a third sits in the top ten. Sequenced input: blood. Source of these receptors: an older woman in good health.

V usage is TRBV3-1 and J usage is TRBJ2-3; maybe TRBD2 (6 bases). The CDR3 totals 17 residues. V was clipped by 4 bases and J by 0 bases, with 17 bases between them. Germline assignment: CDR1 LGHDT and CDR2 YNNKEL (reference sequence). The CDR3 DNA reads as TGTGCCAGCAGCCGCGGGACTCTCCGGGGAAGCACAGATACGCAGTATTTT. It codes for CASSRGTLRGSTDTQYF.

As DNA, the CDR3 is TGTGCCAGCTCACCACGGGAGTACAATGAGCAGTTCTTC. It encodes CASSPREYNEQFF. The chain couples TRBV18 to TRBJ2-1, with D possibly matching TRBD2 (5 bases). Germline V gene sequence: CDR1 KGHSH, CDR2 LQKENI. The CDR3 runs 13 residues. Trimming took off 1 base at V and 4 bases at J, with 5 bases between the two ends.

The rearrangement links TRBV5-1 to TRBJ2-5, with a possible D match to TRBD2 (5 bases). Trimming took off 0 bases at V and 7 bases at J, with 22 bases between the two ends. CDR1 and CDR2 (germline): SGHRS, YFSETQ. This CDR3 is 17 amino acids long. The CDR3: CASSLDSPRAGVLTQYF. CDR3 nucleotide sequence: TGCGCCAGCAGCTTGGATAGCCCGCGGGCCGGGGTGTTGACCCAGTACTTC.

This clonotype was seen a few times. The chain recombines TRBV7-2 with TRBJ2-5; D unresolved. V lost 5 bases and J lost 5, with 12 bases in between. The germline gives CDR1 SGHTA, CDR2 FQGNSA. The CDR3 sequence is 13 residues long. The CDR3 loop reads CASSLYSRETQYF. The CDR3 nucleotides read TGTGCCAGCAGCCTTTACTCGAGGGAGACCCAGTACTTC.

V usage is TRBV18 and J usage is TRBJ2-7, with D perhaps TRBD1 (5 bases). The CDR3 consists of 14 residues. CDR1 and CDR2 from the germline V gene are KGHSH and LQKENI. V lost 3 bases and J lost 2, with 11 bases in between. CDR3 residues: CASSPVAGPYEQYF. CDR3 DNA: TGTGCCAGCTCACCGGTAGCAGGGCCCTACGAGCAGTACTTC.

There are a few counts of this clonotype. The chain links TRBV6-5 to TRBJ2-1, with 8 bases fitting TRBD2. The assigned J gene may be wrong: the sequence end matches TRBJ2-7 better. The CDR3 runs to 15 residues. Germline V gene lookup returns CDR1 MNHEY and CDR2 SVGAGI. For the CDR3, the DNA is TGTGCCAGCAGTTCCCGAGGACTAGCAGGCAATGAGCAGTACTTC. This codes for CASSSRGLAGNEQYF.

This clonotype was seen more than once but under ten times. V gene TRBV20-1 combines with J gene TRBJ2-5, with TRBD1 as a possible D gene (6 bases). CDR3 size: 14 residues. Germline V gene lookup returns CDR1 DFQATT and CDR2 SNEGSKA (reference sequence). The V gene lost 3 bases and the J gene lost 2 bases, with 13 bases spanning the gap. The CDR3 reads CSASQDSLQETQYF. CDR3 sequence (DNA): TGCAGTGCTAGCCAGGACAGTCTACAAGAGACCCAGTACTTC.

This clonotype was seen more than once but under ten times. The V and J genes are TRBV7-2 and TRBJ2-7; D call uncertain. Trimming removed 6 bases from V and 2 bases from J, with 5 bases in between. CDR1 and CDR2 (germline): SGHTA, FQGNSA. CDR3 length equals 11 residues. In nucleotides, the CDR3 is TGTGCCAGCAGTTGGACCTACGAGCAGTACTTC. Encoded protein: CASSWTYEQYF.

The chain links TRBV4-1 to TRBJ2-5, with D perhaps matching TRBD2 (6 bases). CDR1 is MGHRA, CDR2 YSYEKL, per germline. The CDR3 covers 16 residues. The germline V and J ends were trimmed by 1 base and 1 base, with 13 bases remaining between them. The CDR3 loop is CASSQGPSETQETQYF. The CDR3 bases are TGCGCCAGCAGCCAAGGGCCTAGCGAGACCCAAGAGACCCAGTACTTC.